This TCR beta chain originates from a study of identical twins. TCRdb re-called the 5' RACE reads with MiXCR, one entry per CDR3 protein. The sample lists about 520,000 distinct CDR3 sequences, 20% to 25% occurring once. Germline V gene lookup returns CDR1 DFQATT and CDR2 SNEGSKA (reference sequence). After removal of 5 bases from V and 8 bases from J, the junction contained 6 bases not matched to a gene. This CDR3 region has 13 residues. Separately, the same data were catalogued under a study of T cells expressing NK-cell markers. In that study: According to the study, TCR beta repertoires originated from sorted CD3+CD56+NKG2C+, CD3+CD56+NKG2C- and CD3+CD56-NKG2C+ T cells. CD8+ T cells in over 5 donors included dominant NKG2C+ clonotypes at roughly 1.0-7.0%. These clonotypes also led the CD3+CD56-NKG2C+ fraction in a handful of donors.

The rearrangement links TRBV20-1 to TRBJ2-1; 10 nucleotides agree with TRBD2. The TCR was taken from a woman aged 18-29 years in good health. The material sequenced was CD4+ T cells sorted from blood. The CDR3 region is CSAQREGRDEQFF. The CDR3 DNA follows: TGCAGTGCTCAGCGGGAGGGCCGCGATGAGCAGTTCTTC.